Sequencing of this T cell receptor beta chain was carried out in a study of T-cell memory formation after mild COVID-19. Notes on the study in general: SARS-CoV-2 specificity was not confirmed for second-wave clones peaking on day 37. Pre-infection memory harbored some responding clones, suggesting cross-reactive memory joined.

This clonotype was counted only a few times. Its antigen is as yet unknown. Deletions cut 6 bases from V and 3 bases from J, with 12 bases between. This CDR3 is built from 13 residues. Germline lookup yields CDR1 DFQATT and CDR2 SNEGSKA (reference sequence). 5'RACE primed from the constant segment yielded TCR alpha and TCR beta cDNA libraries bearing sample barcodes and UMIs. TCRdb fed the 5' RACE reads into MiXCR, producing one record per CDR3 protein. The table includes about 110,000 distinct CDR3 sequences, 15% to 20% detected once. The specimen sequenced was PBMCs or a T cell subset sorted from them (not recorded which). This chain uses TRBV20-1 with TRBJ1-5; D remains ambiguous. The TCR comes from a young man who had mild COVID-19 (a few samples of this study predate the infection). Cell type and time point are not known. The CDR3 protein is CSATTGNNQPQHF. The CDR3 DNA sequence: TGCAGTGCCACGACTGGTAACAATCAGCCCCAGCATTTT.